This is a list of T cell receptor beta chains from one sample in a study of Ad26.COV2.S vaccination and SARS-CoV-2 variants. The data were produced by immunoSEQ multiplex PCR, yet TCRdb's version contains in-frame clones alone and is incomplete. The table includes fewer than 100,000 clones, approximately 82% detected once. The specimen was peripheral blood, collected after recovery from COVID-19. These receptors all stem from a human donor who had recovered from COVID-19. The CDR3 runs from the conserved cysteine through the conserved F or W. D genes are given only for firm matches. Rows may omit the clone size; those that give it use once, few, many or a size class.

CDR3 length: 15; V gene: TRBV11-1; clone size: .; D gene: TRBD2; J gene: TRBJ2-1; CDR3 DNA: TGTGCCAGCAGTCGCGTAGCGGGAGTTCTCAATGAGCAGTTCTTC; CDR3 protein: CASSRVAGVLNEQFF
CDR3 length: 15; V gene: TRBV7-8; clone size: once; D gene: TRBD2; J gene: TRBJ2-7; CDR3 DNA: TGTGCCAGCAGCGACACTAGCGGGAGGTCCCACGAGCAGTACTTC; CDR3 protein: CASSDTSGRSHEQYF
CDR3 length: 15; V gene: TRBV7-9; clone size: .; D gene: .; J gene: TRBJ2-6; CDR3 DNA: TGTGCCAGCAGCTTCCCCGGGGCTGGGGCCAACGTCCTGACTTTC; CDR3 protein: CASSFPGAGANVLTF
CDR3 length: 13; V gene: TRBV15; clone size: .; D gene: .; J gene: TRBJ2-3; CDR3 DNA: TGTGCCACCAGCAGAGATCTGGCAGATACGCAGTATTTT; CDR3 protein: CATSRDLADTQYF
CDR3 length: 17; V gene: TRBV18; clone size: few; D gene: TRBD1; J gene: TRBJ2-2; CDR3 DNA: TGTGCCAGCTCACCGACAACAGGGGGCGCGAAGGACGGGGAGCTGTTTTTT; CDR3 protein: CASSPTTGGAKDGELFF
CDR3 length: 12; V gene: TRBV7-9; clone size: once; D gene: .; J gene: TRBJ1-5; CDR3 DNA: TGTGCCAGCAGCTCACAGGGTCAGCCCCAGCATTTT; CDR3 protein: CASSSQGQPQHF
CDR3 length: 11; V gene: TRBV12-3/TRBV12-4; clone size: .; D gene: TRBD2; J gene: TRBJ2-5; CDR3 DNA: TGTGCCAGCAGTCCCGCGGGGGCCCAGTACTTC; CDR3 protein: CASSPAGAQYF
CDR3 length: 16; V gene: TRBV18; clone size: .; D gene: TRBD1; J gene: TRBJ2-7; CDR3 DNA: TGTGCCAGCTCACCACGAGACAGGGGGAGTCCCTACGAGCAGTACTTC; CDR3 protein: CASSPRDRGSPYEQYF
CDR3 length: 13; V gene: TRBV2; clone size: once; D gene: .; J gene: TRBJ2-1; CDR3 DNA: TGTGCCAGCAGTGAAGAGGTAGGGCTTGAGCAGTTCTTC; CDR3 protein: CASSEEVGLEQFF
CDR3 length: 15; V gene: TRBV28; clone size: .; D gene: TRBD1; J gene: TRBJ1-1; CDR3 DNA: TGTGCCAGCAGTCTCCGGGAGGACAGGGACACTGAAGCTTTCTTT; CDR3 protein: CASSLREDRDTEAFF
CDR3 length: 16; V gene: TRBV7-3; clone size: few; D gene: TRBD2; J gene: TRBJ2-1; CDR3 DNA: TGTGCCAGCAGCTCCCAAAGCGGGAGCGGGTGGAATGAGCAGTTCTTC; CDR3 protein: CASSSQSGSGWNEQFF
CDR3 length: 15; V gene: TRBV18; clone size: .; D gene: .; J gene: TRBJ1-1; CDR3 DNA: TGTGCCAGCTCACCTCAGTCCTTTGGCGGCACTGAAGCTTTCTTT; CDR3 protein: CASSPQSFGGTEAFF
CDR3 length: 15; V gene: TRBV4-2; clone size: .; D gene: TRBD1; J gene: TRBJ2-7; CDR3 DNA: TGTGCCAGCAGCCAAGGGGTAGGGGGCCCCTACGAGCAGTACTTC; CDR3 protein: CASSQGVGGPYEQYF
CDR3 length: 14; V gene: TRBV28; clone size: .; D gene: .; J gene: TRBJ2-3; CDR3 DNA: TGTGCCAGCAGTTTGGTTGCGGCCACAGATACGCAGTATTTT; CDR3 protein: CASSLVAATDTQYF
CDR3 length: 16; V gene: TRBV28; clone size: .; D gene: TRBD1; J gene: TRBJ1-5; CDR3 DNA: TGTGCCAGCAGGGGCCGGGACAGAGGATACAATCAGCCCCAGCATTTT; CDR3 protein: CASRGRDRGYNQPQHF
CDR3 length: 14; V gene: TRBV7-2; clone size: .; D gene: .; J gene: TRBJ2-1; CDR3 DNA: TGTGCCAGCAGCTTAATTATCGGGCCCAATGAGCAGTTCTTC; CDR3 protein: CASSLIIGPNEQFF
CDR3 length: 15; V gene: TRBV9; clone size: .; D gene: .; J gene: TRBJ2-7; CDR3 DNA: TGTGCCAGCAGCGTAGCCGGGCAACCCGGATCCCGGAAGTACTTC; CDR3 protein: CASSVAGQPGSRKYF
CDR3 length: 17; V gene: TRBV2; clone size: .; D gene: .; J gene: TRBJ1-1; CDR3 DNA: TGTGCCAGCAGTGAAGCGCCGGCAGGCGTTATGAACACTGAAGCTTTCTTT; CDR3 protein: CASSEAPAGVMNTEAFF
CDR3 length: 12; V gene: TRBV9; clone size: .; D gene: .; J gene: TRBJ2-7; CDR3 DNA: TGTGCCAGCAGCGTAGTCCCCTCGGGGCAGTACTTC; CDR3 protein: CASSVVPSGQYF
CDR3 length: 12; V gene: TRBV24-1; clone size: few; D gene: .; J gene: TRBJ1-5; CDR3 DNA: TGTGCCACCAGTGATGCCAATCAGCCCCAGCATTTT; CDR3 protein: CATSDANQPQHF
CDR3 length: 13; V gene: TRBV3-1/TRBV3-2; clone size: many; D gene: .; J gene: TRBJ2-7; CDR3 DNA: TGTGCCAGCAGCCAAGCGAAGTTGTACGAGCAGTACTTC; CDR3 protein: CASSQAKLYEQYF
CDR3 length: 11; V gene: TRBV6-2/TRBV6-3; clone size: .; D gene: .; J gene: TRBJ2-2; CDR3 DNA: TGTGCCAGCAGTAGCCTACGGGAGCTGTTTTTT; CDR3 protein: CASSSLRELFF
CDR3 length: 13; V gene: TRBV28; clone size: once; D gene: TRBD1; J gene: TRBJ1-2; CDR3 DNA: TGTGCCATTCGACCGGGACAGGGAGGTGGCTACACCTTC; CDR3 protein: CAIRPGQGGGYTF
CDR3 length: 15; V gene: TRBV7-9; clone size: .; D gene: .; J gene: TRBJ2-3; CDR3 DNA: TGTGCCAGCAGCTTAGACGGGAGCACCACAGATACGCAGTATTTT; CDR3 protein: CASSLDGSTTDTQYF
CDR3 length: 14; V gene: TRBV11-1; clone size: .; D gene: .; J gene: TRBJ2-1; CDR3 DNA: TGTGCCAGCAGCTTAGAGGGGGGCTCAGATGAGCAGTTCTTC; CDR3 protein: CASSLEGGSDEQFF
CDR3 length: 14; V gene: TRBV2; clone size: .; D gene: .; J gene: TRBJ2-2; CDR3 DNA: TGTGCCAGCAGTGAAGGACAGAACACCGGGGAGCTGTTTTTT; CDR3 protein: CASSEGQNTGELFF
CDR3 length: 13; V gene: TRBV7-9; clone size: once; D gene: .; J gene: TRBJ2-7; CDR3 DNA: TGTGCCAGCAGCTTAGCGGGGTCCCGGGAGCAGTACTTC; CDR3 protein: CASSLAGSREQYF
CDR3 length: 13; V gene: TRBV7-9; clone size: .; D gene: .; J gene: TRBJ2-2; CDR3 DNA: TGTGCCAGCAGCTCTTTGAACACCGGGGAGCTGTTTTTT; CDR3 protein: CASSSLNTGELFF
CDR3 length: 15; V gene: TRBV9; clone size: .; D gene: .; J gene: TRBJ2-3; CDR3 DNA: TGTGCCAGCAGCGTAGGCAGGGAGAGCACAGATACGCAGTATTTT; CDR3 protein: CASSVGRESTDTQYF
CDR3 length: 15; V gene: TRBV6-1; clone size: once; D gene: .; J gene: TRBJ2-5; CDR3 DNA: TGTGCCAGCAGTGAAGCGCTGGGGGGAGAGGAGACCCAGTACTTC; CDR3 protein: CASSEALGGEETQYF
CDR3 length: 16; V gene: TRBV27; clone size: .; D gene: TRBD2; J gene: TRBJ2-1; CDR3 DNA: TGTGCCAGCAGCCATCTGACTAGCGCAGATTACAATGAGCAGTTCTTC; CDR3 protein: CASSHLTSADYNEQFF